The T cell receptor (beta chain) under discussion was sequenced for a study of blood T cell repertoires in COVID-19 (dated by TCRdb to 2020 to 2021). Regarding the study in general: Samples covering the acute and convalescent phases of COVID-19 were provided by collaborators in the United States, Italy and Spain. The material from the prospective study consisted of cDNA or gDNA derived from T cells, B-cell-depleted T cells, or PBMCs. Subjects who had been exposed to COVID-19, were actively infected with it, or had recovered from it provided the deeply sampled blood TCRbeta repertoires that made up the dataset. The repertoires were made available in a free public database intended to serve as a resource for research on the immune response to SARS-CoV-2. Samples were obtained from the ongoing ImmuneRACE study (first 160 participants) and from approximately 1,200 subjects provided by 6 global collaborators. A de-identified subject ID, COVID-19 status, age in years and sex were almost always included in the sample metadata. HLA class I and class II types, where available, came from metadata supplied by the sample provider rather than from assay-based typing. Broad study findings and their caveats: How much clinical and demographic metadata was included differed by source and by participant, and the metadata was provided uncurated.

In the case of this clone: It lacks a known antigen. Relative to the germline gene, one junction end is altered; a read error may explain this.

TCRbeta CDR3 regions were amplified from genomic DNA by means of the immunoSEQ Assay, a bias-controlled multiplex PCR. As for the original processing: Nucleated cell counts per sample were estimated from amplification of reference gene primers within the assay. To quantify the absolute abundance of each unique TCRbeta CDR3 rearrangement, sequence reads were collapsed and filtered. Productive Simpson clonality was computed per sample as the square root of Simpson's diversity index over productive rearrangements. In its TCRdb copy, this immuneACCESS table keeps in-frame sequences only and misses some clones. Where compared with another copy, unresolved V genes explain less than half of these, and the others have no known cause. D and trimming come from the DNA, and the V and J calls and clone size come from that table. This sample is represented by 250,000 or so clones; roughly 91% of them were singletons. The leading ten clones occupy about 0.79% of the sample.

In Seattle, one collaborating source enrolled patients while the infection was active and tracked those patients longitudinally over the course of disease. Collaborating institutions collected whole blood in K2EDTA tubes following their own protocols. For TCRbeta analysis, collaborators shipped samples in one of three forms: frozen whole blood, isolated PBMCs, or DNA extracted from either of those sample types. From cysteine to phenylalanine, the CDR3 is 11 amino acids long. Of the read, only the CDR3 DNA is kept; its 33 bases are in frame from base 1. According to the germline V gene, CDR1 reads LGHNT and CDR2 reads FRNRAP.

The sequence was obtained from a man younger than 40 with COVID-19, enrolled during active disease. What was sequenced was peripheral blood. The sequence links TRBV12-5 to TRBJ2-5; 7 central nucleotides agree with TRBD1. This receptor carries the CDR3 CASGLVGTANF. The nucleotide sequence is given as TGTGCTAGTGGTTTGGTCGGGACAGCGAACTTC.